This TCR beta chain stems from a study of CD8 T cells in Susac syndrome. General observations from the study: Acknowledgment was made by the study that its TCR sequencing and HLA analysis involved a relatively small number of individuals.

This clonotype was seen more than once but under ten times. No antigen is known for it. Bulk CD8+ and CD4+ cells came from magnetic negative isolation; CD8+ TEMRA by FACS. Random hexamers served to reverse transcribe roughly 0.45 to 1 ug RNA. The CDR3 of TCR beta was amplified by immunoSEQ multiplex PCR across 54 Vbeta and 13 Jbeta. TCRdb processed the immunoSEQ multiplex PCR reads anew with MiXCR; each CDR3 protein has one entry. The sample has 250,000 to 300,000 distinct CDR3 sequences; approximately 85% are singletons. The CDR3 contains 15 residues. Unmatched junction bases numbered 0, after V lost 2 bases and J lost 1 base.

The gene calls are TRBV12-3 or TRBV12-4 and TRBJ2-1; 9 nucleotides match TRBD2. This TCR came from a human donor with multiple sclerosis. Sequencing was performed on CD8+ T cells from PBMCs. CDR3 bases: TGTGCCAGCAGTTTACTAGCGGGGTCCTACAATGAGCAGTTCTTC. This sequence encodes CASSLLAGSYNEQFF.